This T cell receptor beta chain was found in a study of CD8+CD57+ T cells in acquired aplastic anemia. The TCR beta profiling, which covered VDJ combination and CDR3 sequence, was carried out using genomic DNA as the template. TCRdb independently ran MiXCR on the reads; one entry per CDR3 protein. The sample has around 430,000 distinct CDR3 sequences, around 30% seen once. This clonotype showed up many times. For sequencing, patients were chosen who had shown expansion of CD8+CD57+ cells by flow cytometry. Sample: sorted CD4+, CD8+, or CD8+CD57+ T cells (not recorded which) from PBMCs. The TCR was taken from a human donor with aplastic anemia.

The CDR3 nucleotides are TGTGCCACCATCCAACAGGGTCGCGGCAATGAGCAGTTCTTC. Its protein product is CATIQQGRGNEQFF. The chain uses TRBV19 and TRBJ2-1; a possible D gene is TRBD1 (6 bases). The length of the CDR3 is 14 residues. V lost 10 bases, J lost 6 bases, and 19 bases lay in between. CDR1 and CDR2 (germline): LNHDA, SQIVND (reference sequence).